The text below deals with one TCR beta chain. The CDR3 is 14 residues long. The ends were cut back, 5 bases at V and 3 bases at J, with 15 bases in the middle. Germline values: CDR1 SGHRS, CDR2 YFSETQ. TCRdb passed the 5' RACE reads through MiXCR, listing each CDR3 protein once. The sample includes approximately 500,000 distinct CDR3 sequences, 20% to 25% of them seen just once. The data are from a study of identical twins. This same sample was also part of a study on T cells expressing NK-cell markers.

This receptor was taken from a woman under 30 in good health. The sequencing sample was made of CD4+ T cells sorted from blood. The chain links TRBV5-1 to TRBJ2-7; D is uncertain. DNA of the CDR3: TGCGCCAGCAGATTCTCAGCTGGGGTCTACGAGCAGTACTTC. Residues: CASRFSAGVYEQYF.